This T cell receptor (beta chain) derives from a study of identical twins. Regarding the study as a whole: A lower insertion count was a feature of abundant cord blood beta clonotypes, with no such feature in memory repertoires.

In TCRdb, the 5' RACE reads were re-called with MiXCR into one record per CDR3 protein. The profile shows over 200,000 distinct CDR3 sequences, roughly a tenth of them singletons. Concerning this clonotype itself: The antigen is unknown.

The TCR was taken from a man aged 50 to 59 in good health. Sequenced material: memory T cells sorted from blood.

The CDR3 loop reads CSAAVADYGYTF. The CDR3 DNA follows: TGCAGTGCGGCGGTGGCAGACTATGGCTACACCTTC. The rearrangement joins TRBV20-1 to TRBJ1-2; D is unresolved. This CDR3 comprises 12 residues. The V gene lost 6 bases and the J gene lost 3 bases, with 11 bases spanning the gap. Per the germline V gene, CDR1 is DFQATT and CDR2 is SNEGSKA (reference sequence).